This TCR beta chain was retrieved from a study of shared clonotypes between healthy human individuals. Assay: immunoSEQ multiplex PCR; the TCRdb copy retains only in-frame clones and omits some. The sample consists of 950,000 to 1,200,000 clones, 70% to 80% of them appearing once. Per germline, CDR1 SGHTA and CDR2 FQGNSA. CDR3 length: 15 amino acids. V dropped 5 bases and J dropped 8; count of bases not matched to a gene: 14. Concerning this clone: Its antigen is not known.

Adult Caucasians living in Nashville, Tennessee made up all of the donors. Naive CD45RA+ and memory CD45RA-negative subsets were split from CD4+ cells. Findings of the study overall: Clonotype sharing across a few donors was observed for 4.5% to 6.5% of naive CD4 clonotypes. Relative to their counterparts shared across all four donors, non-shared clonotypes exhibited diminished generation probabilities.

The sequencing sample was made of memory CD4+ T cells from PBMCs. Subset: CD45RA-negative fraction. The sequence was collected from a man aged 18 to 35 in good health. Some clones in this sample may be carry-over from other donors' samples. The chain employs TRBV7-2 and TRBJ1-2, with 7 bases lining up with TRBD1. CDR3 nucleotides: TGTGCCAGCAGCCCGGGACAGAACCTCCAGGGGGGCTACACCTTC. This gives the protein CASSPGQNLQGGYTF. Variable domain in full (rest from reference TRBV7-2 and TRBJ1-2): GAGVSQSPSNKVTEKGKDVELRCDPISGHTALYWYRQSLGQGLEFLIYFQGNSAPDKSGLPSDRFSAERTGGSVSTLTIQRTQQEDSAVYLCASSPGQNLQGGYTFGSGTRLTVV.